The entry below gives a single T cell receptor beta chain sequence along with its context. The sample originates from a study of blood T cell repertoires in COVID-19. The CDR3 length is 16 residues. Trimming took off 0 bases at V and 4 bases at J, with 16 bases between the two ends. From germline, CDR1 is SGDLS and CDR2 YYNGEE. Assay: immunoSEQ multiplex PCR; the TCRdb copy retains only in-frame clones and omits some. The table includes 240,000 or so clones, about 89% detected once. Material: PBMCs or T cells enriched from blood (not recorded which). The genes are TRBV9 and TRBJ1-1; D possibly corresponds to TRBD1 (6 bases). This receptor was identified in a man in his forties who had recovered from COVID-19. CDR3 amino acids: CASSVATGIMGTEAFF. The CDR3 nucleotides read TGTGCCAGCAGCGTAGCCACAGGGATAATGGGCACTGAAGCTTTCTTT.